This TCR beta chain came from a study of cytomegalovirus exposure and HLA in healthy donors. Per germline, CDR1 SGDLS and CDR2 YYNGEE. The CDR3 contains 15 residues. Trimming left V 2 bases short and J 2 bases short, with 10 bases between. Profiling relied on immunoSEQ multiplex PCR, and the TCRdb table lists in-frame clones only, not all of them. The sample includes approximately 60,000 clones, 95% of them seen just once. This clone was picked up one time. The antigen remains unidentified. General observations from the study: Both high specificity and high sensitivity reportedly marked the classifier's diagnosis of cytomegalovirus status.

The receptor comes from a woman in her late teens or twenties in good health and CMV-seropositive. Sequencing input: PBMCs. V gene TRBV9 combines with J gene TRBJ2-2; D unclear. The CDR3 is CASSVRVVNTGELFF. The CDR3 nucleotides read TGTGCCAGCAGCGTCCGGGTTGTTAACACCGGGGAGCTGTTTTTT.